The clone carrying this T cell receptor beta chain was detected only once. Its target is not known. These data come from a study of beta chain features in type 1 diabetes. The wider study: Over all samples combined, about 99,000,000 sorted cells were examined.

The CDR3 runs 13 residues. Germline assignment: CDR1 MNHEY and CDR2 SVGAGI. V was pared by 4 bases and J by 0 bases, with 6 bases between. The investigators reverse transcribed all of the isolated RNA, so they sequenced expressed TCRB transcripts. The average output of naive, central memory and regulatory T cell samples was approximately 3.6 million reads. Clones were read by immunoSEQ multiplex PCR, and TCRdb kept only the in-frame ones, dropping some. The top ten clones hold 0.08% to 0.09% of a sample with approximately 160,000 clones, around 63% of them seen once. Findings of the study overall: Using cDNA template may skew counts toward highly expressing activated cells. Naive, central memory and Treg TCRB repertoires seemed to resemble each other more closely in patients than they did in healthy donors. TCRB CDR3 length was moderately but significantly reduced in all four CD4+ subsets of Type 1 diabetes patients.

Sample: naive CD4+ T cells from blood. The chain carries TRBV6-5 and TRBJ1-1, with unresolved D. The receptor comes from a man between 25 and 39 years old with type 1 diabetes. The CDR3 spells CASSFSLNTEAFF. DNA for the CDR3: TGTGCCAGCAGTTTTTCCCTGAACACTGAAGCTTTCTTT.